The entry below gives a single T cell receptor beta chain sequence along with its context. Trimming cost V 6 bases and J 6 bases; bases outside gene matches: 7. Germline V lookup: CDR1 SNHLY, CDR2 FYNNEI. This CDR3 comprises 13 residues. Per the original methods: It was from reference gene primer amplification that nucleated cell counts were estimated. TCRdb's copy holds only in-frame clones and misses some; the assay was immunoSEQ multiplex PCR. The V and J calls and the clone size are those of that table, but D and trimming were determined from the DNA. The sample lists over 150,000 clones; less than 95% were seen once. These data belong to a study of blood T cell repertoires in COVID-19. As for the study in general: Specimens from acute and convalescent COVID-19 originated in the United States, Italy and Spain. Sample material is recorded as cDNA or gDNA derived from T cells, B-cell-depleted T cells, or PBMCs.

Specimen: peripheral blood. The clonotype comes from a man aged 45 to 65 with acute or convalescent COVID-19. The genes are TRBV2 and TRBJ2-7; 8 bases agree with TRBD1. The CDR3 sequence: CASSRQGTVEQYV. CDR3 coding DNA: TGTGCCAGCAGCCGACAGGGGACGGTCGAGCAGTACGTC.